This T cell receptor (beta chain) came from a study of shared clonotypes between healthy human individuals (dated by TCRdb to between 2020 and 2021). Background on the whole study: The cohort comprised two women and a few men aged 18 to 49 years. Per donor, leukapheresis produced somewhere between about 0.8 and 9.5 billion PBMCs. To estimate repertoire size and how much clonotypes are shared between individuals, the study performed deep sequencing of blood TCR repertoires from about 5 healthy adults. For each donor, CD4 naive and CD4 memory were each given three plates, CD8 naive was given two plates, and CD8 memory was given one plate. Different laboratories and diverse techniques were used to prepare libraries and sequence TCR repertoires, to increase sequencing depth and limit assay-specific biases. Here is what the overall study found, with its caveats: Because the study included only a small number of donors, the genetic and exposure-history diversity represented was limited. Compared with non-shared clonotypes, clonotypes shared by all four sorted-subset donors had higher generation probabilities. Larger estimated clonotype richness was generally found for naive subsets than for memory subsets. Sampling was restricted to blood, and TCR repertoires in tissue are likely to differ from TCR repertoires in blood. Sharing across a few donors was observed for about 5% of naive CD4, over 3% of naive CD8, 2% to 2.5% of memory CD4, and over 0.3% of memory CD8 clonotypes. Pairwise subsampling indicated that sequencing depth was expected to affect the degree of clonotype sharing among donors. Even with the large sequencing depth, rarefaction of the sorted-subset datasets indicated that sequencing was incomplete.

Taken from cysteine to phenylalanine, the CDR3 has 14 residues. Here the CDR3 DNA is all that survives: 42 bases in frame from base 1. The junction carries 14 bases between V and J, which are trimmed by 8 bases and 2 bases respectively. From the germline V gene, CDR1 is WSHSY and CDR2 is SAAADI. Using the deep immunoSEQ assay, multiplex PCR amplified TCR CDR3 regions from genomic DNA. For each cell subset, the extracted genomic DNA was distributed evenly across all wells of several immunoSEQ 96-well plates, and each plate served as one replicate. For sorted subsets, roughly 200 ng genomic DNA, equal to 30,000 to 35,000 T cell genomes, was loaded into each replicate PCR. The purified libraries were quantified using a Qubit 3.0 fluorometer, sized with a Bioanalyzer 2100, and then quantified again using the KAPA Library Quantification kit. A separate single-read 150-cycle Illumina NextSeq 550 flow cell was used to sequence each immunoSEQ 96-well plate. The authors processed their data as follows. Because the immunoSEQ output held only junctional sequences and lacked quality scores, the filtering could not match the filtering applied to full-length reads. To assign V/J genes and CDR3, sequences were annotated using PyIR, a Python wrapper for IgBLAST v1.9, with IMGT germline references. Reads with weak V/J assignments (E-value above 1e-6), missing CDR3, stop codons, out-of-frame junctions, or ambiguous translated residues were removed. V3J clonotypes were defined by identical inferred V gene, J gene, and CDR3 amino acid sequence. Percentage overlap between repertoires was calculated by dividing the number of shared unique clonotypes by the size of the smaller repertoire. Three approaches were used to assess repertoire richness: RTK rarefaction, the Chao1 estimator, and Recon v2.1 estimates of unobserved clonotypes. For all TCRbeta clonotypes obtained by the gDNA method from a few donors, generation probabilities were computed with OLGA. TCRdb provides this immuneACCESS table in a form limited to in-frame rearrangements. Some clones are lacking; in checked studies, under half of them reflect an unresolved V gene, and why the rest are absent is not known. The V and J calls and clone size were taken over from that table, and D and trimming were inferred from the DNA. This sample gives nearly 600,000 clones in total; less than 97% of them show up just once. The top ten clones comprise about 0.11% of the sample.

Notes on this clone: The target of this receptor is not known. The record has no base qualities; no much larger clone is one base away.

For the CD8 naive samples, CD45RO-negative cells were positively selected for CCR7, yielding a CD45RA+CCR7+ population from which TemRA cells were excluded. The donors were healthy, HIV-negative adults who had no recently reported acute infections or vaccinations. Every donor was a Caucasian adult living in Nashville, Tennessee, USA. Blood was obtained by leukapheresis, after which PBMCs were separated by Ficoll-Histopaque density gradient centrifugation and cryopreserved in liquid nitrogen vapor phase. Analytical flow cytometry was used to check the purity and quantity of each magnetically sorted T cell population. Genomic DNA was isolated from every sorted fraction and measured by UV absorbance on a Nanodrop 2000c.

Input material: naive CD8+ T cells sorted from blood. This specimen's cell subset or site label, interpreted: CD45RA+CCR7+. This sequence was found in a woman aged 25-40 years in good health. Rearrangement joined TRBV10-2 to TRBJ2-3, and the D gene may be TRBD2, 7 bases matching. The DNA is as follows: TGCGCCAGCTATAGGGGGGGGACCACAGATACGCAGTATTTT. Translated, it gives CASYRGGTTDTQYF.